This T cell receptor (beta chain) was retrieved from a study of T cell changes during pregnancy in multiple sclerosis. The repertoire was sequenced with immunoSEQ multiplex PCR; TCRdb's copy has only in-frame clones and lacks some. The profile covers about 41,000 clones, with 85% to 95% appearing a single time and about 7% taken by the ten largest. The sequence derives from a female donor with multiple sclerosis, enrolled in a pregnancy study. The material was CD8+ T cells from peripheral blood mononuclear cells, obtained in the third trimester of pregnancy.

DNA for the CDR3: TGTGCCACCAGCAGAGGGGGGGGTAATCAAGAGACCCAGTACTTC. It translates to CATSRGGGNQETQYF. The chain is built from TRBV15 and TRBJ2-5; 7 bases line up with TRBD2. The CDR3 has 15 residues. Germline V gives CDR1 LNHNV, CDR2 YYDKDF (reference sequence). Unmatched junction bases numbered 4, after V lost 1 base and J lost 2 bases.